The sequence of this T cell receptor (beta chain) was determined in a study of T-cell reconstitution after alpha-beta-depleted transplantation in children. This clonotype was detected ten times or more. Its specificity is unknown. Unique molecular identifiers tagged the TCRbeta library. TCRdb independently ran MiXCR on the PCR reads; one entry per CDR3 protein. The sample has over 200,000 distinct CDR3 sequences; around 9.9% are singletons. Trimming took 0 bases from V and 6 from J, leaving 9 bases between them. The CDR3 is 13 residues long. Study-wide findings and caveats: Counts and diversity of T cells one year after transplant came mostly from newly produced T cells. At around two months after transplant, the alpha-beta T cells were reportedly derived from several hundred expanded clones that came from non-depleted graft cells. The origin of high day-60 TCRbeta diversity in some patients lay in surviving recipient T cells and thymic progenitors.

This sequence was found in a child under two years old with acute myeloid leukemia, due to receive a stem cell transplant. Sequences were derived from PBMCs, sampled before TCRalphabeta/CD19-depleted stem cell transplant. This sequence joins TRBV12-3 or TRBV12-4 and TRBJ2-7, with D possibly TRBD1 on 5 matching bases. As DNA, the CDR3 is TGTGCCAGCAGTTTAGCTGGACATGGCGAGCAGTACTTC. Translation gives CASSLAGHGEQYF.